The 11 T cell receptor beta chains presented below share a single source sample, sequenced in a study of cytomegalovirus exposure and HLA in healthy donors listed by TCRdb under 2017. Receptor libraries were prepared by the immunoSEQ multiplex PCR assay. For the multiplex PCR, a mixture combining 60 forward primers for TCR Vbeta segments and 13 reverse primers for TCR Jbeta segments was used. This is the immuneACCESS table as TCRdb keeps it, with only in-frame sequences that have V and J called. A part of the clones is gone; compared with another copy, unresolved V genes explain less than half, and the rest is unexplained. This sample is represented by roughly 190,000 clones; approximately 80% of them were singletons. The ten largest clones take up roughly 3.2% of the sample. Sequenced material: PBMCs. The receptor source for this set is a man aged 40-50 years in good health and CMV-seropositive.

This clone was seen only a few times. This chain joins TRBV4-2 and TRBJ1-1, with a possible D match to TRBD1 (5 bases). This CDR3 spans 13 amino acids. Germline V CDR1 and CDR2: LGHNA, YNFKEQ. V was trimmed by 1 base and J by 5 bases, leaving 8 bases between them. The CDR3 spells CASSQGEGTEAFF. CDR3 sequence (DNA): TGTGCCAGCAGCCAAGGGGAGGGGACTGAAGCTTTCTTT.

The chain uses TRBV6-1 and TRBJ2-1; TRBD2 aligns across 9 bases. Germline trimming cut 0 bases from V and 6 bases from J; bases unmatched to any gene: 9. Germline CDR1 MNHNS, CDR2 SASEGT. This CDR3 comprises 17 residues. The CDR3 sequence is CASSEAVRAGGRNEQFF. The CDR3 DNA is TGTGCCAGCAGTGAAGCGGTAAGAGCGGGGGGCCGCAATGAGCAGTTCTTC.

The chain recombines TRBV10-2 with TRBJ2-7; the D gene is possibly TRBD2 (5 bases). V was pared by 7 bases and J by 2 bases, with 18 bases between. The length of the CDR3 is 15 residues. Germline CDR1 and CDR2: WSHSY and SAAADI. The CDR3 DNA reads TGCGCCAGCACCCTAGGACTCGATGGAGCCTACGAGCAGTACTTC. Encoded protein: CASTLGLDGAYEQYF.

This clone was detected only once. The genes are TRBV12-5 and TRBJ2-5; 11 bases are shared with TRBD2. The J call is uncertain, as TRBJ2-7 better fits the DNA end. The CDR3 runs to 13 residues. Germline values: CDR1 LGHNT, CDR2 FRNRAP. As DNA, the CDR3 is TGTGCTAAGGTCCTAGCGGGAGGCTACGAGCAGTACTTC. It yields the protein CAKVLAGGYEQYF.

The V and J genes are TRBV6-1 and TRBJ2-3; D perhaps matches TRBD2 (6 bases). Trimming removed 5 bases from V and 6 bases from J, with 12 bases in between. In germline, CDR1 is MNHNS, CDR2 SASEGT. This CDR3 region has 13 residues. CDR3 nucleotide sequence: TGTGCCAGCAGTTCCGGGGCGGGGGATACGCAGTATTTT. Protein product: CASSSGAGDTQYF.

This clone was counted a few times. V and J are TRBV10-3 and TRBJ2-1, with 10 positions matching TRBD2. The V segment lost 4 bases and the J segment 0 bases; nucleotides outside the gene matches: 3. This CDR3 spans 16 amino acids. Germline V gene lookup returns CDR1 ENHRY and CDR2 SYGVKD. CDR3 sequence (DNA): TGTGCCATCAGTGGAACTAGCGGGGCCTCCTACAATGAGCAGTTCTTC. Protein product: CAISGTSGASYNEQFF.

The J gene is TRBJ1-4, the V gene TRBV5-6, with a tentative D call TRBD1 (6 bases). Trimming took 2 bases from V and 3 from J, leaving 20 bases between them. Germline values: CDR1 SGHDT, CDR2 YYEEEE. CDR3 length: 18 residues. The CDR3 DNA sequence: TGTGCCAGCAGCTTAGGCCCACAGGGTCGTGTATCTAATGAAAAACTGTTTTTT. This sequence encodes CASSLGPQGRVSNEKLFF.

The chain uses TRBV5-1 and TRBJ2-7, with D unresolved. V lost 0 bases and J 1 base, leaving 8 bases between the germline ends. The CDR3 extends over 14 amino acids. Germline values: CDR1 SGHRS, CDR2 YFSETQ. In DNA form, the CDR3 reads TGCGCCAGCAGCTTGGGAGCGCAGTCCTACGAGCAGTACTTC. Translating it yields CASSLGAQSYEQYF.

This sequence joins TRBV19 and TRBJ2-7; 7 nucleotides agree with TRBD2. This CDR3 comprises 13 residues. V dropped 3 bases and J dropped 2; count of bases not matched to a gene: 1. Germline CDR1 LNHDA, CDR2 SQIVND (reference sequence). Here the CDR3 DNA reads TGTGCCAGTAGTATCAGCGGGGCCTACGAGCAGTACTTC. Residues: CASSISGAYEQYF.

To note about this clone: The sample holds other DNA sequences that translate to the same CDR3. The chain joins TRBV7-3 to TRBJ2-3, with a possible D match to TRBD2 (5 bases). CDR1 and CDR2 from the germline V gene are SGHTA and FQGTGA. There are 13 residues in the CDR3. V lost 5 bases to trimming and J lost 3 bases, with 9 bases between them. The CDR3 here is CASSPRGTDTQYF. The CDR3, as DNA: TGTGCCAGCAGCCCCCGCGGGACAGATACGCAGTATTTT.

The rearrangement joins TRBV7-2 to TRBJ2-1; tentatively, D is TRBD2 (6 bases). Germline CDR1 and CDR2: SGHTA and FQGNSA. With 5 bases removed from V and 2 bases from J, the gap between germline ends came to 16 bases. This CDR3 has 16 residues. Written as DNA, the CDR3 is TGTGCCAGCAGCCTCAAACCGGGGGAACCCTACAATGAGCAGTTCTTC. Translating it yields CASSLKPGEPYNEQFF.